A selection of T cell receptor beta chains follows, all from one sample in a study of T cells expressing NK-cell markers. TCRdb reprocessed the 5' RACE reads and keeps a single row for each CDR3 protein, giving no DNA. Its clone listing holds more than 90,000 distinct CDR3 sequences. Sequenced material: blood T cells: a sorted CD56 or NKG2C T cell subset, CD4+ or CD8+ T cells, or bulk PBMC T cells (not recorded which). These receptor sequences come from a woman aged 18 to 75 in good health. The CDR3 runs from the conserved cysteine through the conserved F or W. The order of the fields is J gene, V gene, CDR3 protein.

J: TRBJ2-5
V: TRBV10-3
CDR3: CAISQGPLGETQYF

J: TRBJ2-3
V: TRBV7-9
CDR3: CASSQLFPTDTQYF

J: TRBJ2-7
V: TRBV9
CDR3: CASGSLEGRQYF

J: TRBJ2-2
V: TRBV4-3
CDR3: CASSQAGATGELFF

J: TRBJ2-5
V: TRBV27
CDR3: CASWGGRQETQYF

J: TRBJ2-7
V: TRBV5-1
CDR3: CASSVDSYEQYF

J: TRBJ2-5
V: TRBV6-1
CDR3: CASMGDRQETQYF

J: TRBJ2-5
V: TRBV20-1
CDR3: CSARTAVGPETQYF

J: TRBJ2-3
V: TRBV7-2
CDR3: CASSPMGADTQYF

J: TRBJ2-2
V: TRBV19
CDR3: CARDRDKNTGELFF